This T cell receptor (beta chain) was captured in a study of T cells in Graves' hyperthyroidism and ophthalmopathy. This clonotype was recorded many times. RNA transcripts provided the source from which TCR beta CDR3 regions were amplified. An initial round of RT-PCR targeting the TCR CDR3 relied on the HTBI primer set. A single record per CDR3 protein comes from TCRdb applying MiXCR to the multiplex PCR reads. The sample has under 350,000 distinct CDR3 sequences, about a sixth seen once; the top ten hold roughly 50%. Material for sequencing was blood. The TCR originated in a woman aged 55-70 years with Graves' ophthalmopathy.

The DNA of the CDR3 is TGTGCCAGCAGTGAACTCGGGACAGCTAATTCACCCCTCCACTTT. This sequence encodes CASSELGTANSPLHF. This rearrangement joins TRBV6-1 to TRBJ1-6; 7 bases match TRBD1. Germline V gene lookup returns CDR1 MNHNS and CDR2 SASEGT. V gave up 2 bases and J gave up 6 bases; unmatched junction bases: 4. The CDR3 has 15 residues.